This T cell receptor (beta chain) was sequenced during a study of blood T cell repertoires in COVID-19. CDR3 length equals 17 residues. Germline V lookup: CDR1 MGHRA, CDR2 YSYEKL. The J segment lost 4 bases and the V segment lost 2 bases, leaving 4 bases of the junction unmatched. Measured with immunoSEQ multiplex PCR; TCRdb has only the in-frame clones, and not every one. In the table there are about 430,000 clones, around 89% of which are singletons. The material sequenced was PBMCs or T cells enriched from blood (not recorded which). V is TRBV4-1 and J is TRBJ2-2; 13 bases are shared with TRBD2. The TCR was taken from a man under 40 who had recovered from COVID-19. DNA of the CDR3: TGCGCCAGCAGCCAAAGGACTAGCGGGAGTATCACCGGGGAGCTGTTTTTT. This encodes CASSQRTSGSITGELFF.